These 10 T cell receptor beta chains were sequenced from one sample in a study of cytomegalovirus exposure and HLA in healthy donors. PCR was performed using 60 Vbeta and 13 Jbeta primers. Assay used: immunoSEQ multiplex PCR; TCRdb lists only in-frame clones, some missing. The repertoire shows 70,000 or so clones; the top ten hold 2% to 3%. The specimen sequenced was PBMCs. The receptor set was obtained from a female donor in good health and CMV-seropositive.

V gene TRBV2 combines with J gene TRBJ1-5; 10 bases are a match to TRBD1. CDR1 and CDR2 (germline): SNHLY, FYNNEI. With V trimmed by 5 bases and J by 2 bases, 3 bases remained unmatched. The length of the CDR3 is 15 residues. CDR3 sequence reads: CASSTTGGGNQPQHF. The CDR3 DNA follows: TGTGCCAGCAGTACGACAGGGGGCGGCAATCAGCCCCAGCATTTT.

This chain uses TRBV15 with TRBJ1-2; D gene unclear. Germline V gene lookup returns CDR1 LNHNV and CDR2 YYDKDF (reference sequence). CDR3 length equals 13 residues. Trimming pared 0 bases from V and 5 bases from J, leaving 7 bases between. The CDR3 region is CATSRDRTYGYTF. CDR3 coding DNA: TGTGCCACCAGCAGAGACAGAACGTATGGCTACACCTTC. Full variable domain (outside the CDR3, taken from reference TRBV15 and TRBJ1-2): DAMVIQNPRYQVTQFGKPVTLSCSQTLNHNVMYWYQQKSSQAPKLLFHYYDKDFNNEADTPDNFQSRRPNTSFCFLDIRSPGLGDTAMYLCATSRDRTYGYTFGSGTRLTVV.

The chain has TRBV30 and TRBJ2-2, with TRBD1 as a possible D gene (6 bases). V lost 4 bases to trimming and J lost 5 bases, with 11 bases between them. Looked up from germline, CDR1 is GTSNPN and CDR2 is SVGIG (reference sequence). The CDR3 loop spans 13 amino acids. This chain's CDR3 is CAWNLQGTGELFF. CDR3 coding DNA: TGTGCCTGGAACCTACAGGGAACCGGGGAGCTGTTTTTT.

The rearrangement joins TRBV7-8 to TRBJ2-7; tentative D call: TRBD1 (6 bases). The CDR3 covers 15 residues. Trimming left V 1 base short and J 7 bases short, with 17 bases between. Germline CDR1 and CDR2: SGHVS and FQNEAQ. CDR3 amino acids: CASSLGPYGTREQYF. CDR3 nucleotide sequence: TGTGCCAGCAGCTTAGGGCCTTACGGGACACGAGAGCAGTACTTC.

The chain employs TRBV6-5 and TRBJ2-7, with D unresolved. The CDR3 has 15 residues. Looked up from germline, CDR1 is MNHEY and CDR2 is SVGAGI. V dropped 3 bases and J dropped 2 bases, with 14 bases sitting between them. The CDR3 bases are TGTGCCAGCAGTTATAGTTCCGCTTTCGCCTACGAGCAGTACTTC. This encodes CASSYSSAFAYEQYF.

The chain carries TRBV5-1 and TRBJ2-1; D not resolved. Trimming took 2 bases from V and 7 from J, leaving 10 bases between them. CDR3 length: 13 residues. The germline CDR1 and CDR2 sequences are SGHRS and YFSETQ. The CDR3 sequence is CASSFAGPNEQFF. The DNA for the CDR3 is TGCGCCAGCAGCTTTGCCGGTCCTAATGAGCAGTTCTTC.

V and J are TRBV7-2 and TRBJ2-3; D possibly corresponds to TRBD2 (5 bases). With 5 bases removed from V and 2 bases from J, the gap between germline ends came to 14 bases. The CDR3 has 15 amino acids. The V gene's germline CDR1 is SGHTA and CDR2 FQGNSA. Here the CDR3 DNA reads TGTGCCAGCAGCCCCGACTACCTATCCACAGATACGCAGTATTTT. Protein sequence: CASSPDYLSTDTQYF.

The rearrangement joins TRBV7-3 to TRBJ2-3, with TRBD1 as a possible D gene (6 bases). Germline CDR1 and CDR2: SGHTA and FQGTGA. Trimming shortened V by 1 base and J by 6 bases, and 14 bases separated the two germline ends. This CDR3 comprises 15 residues. CDR3 residues: CASSLNNRDSDTQYF. Here the CDR3 DNA reads TGTGCCAGCAGCTTAAATAACAGGGATTCGGATACGCAGTATTTT. Complete variable domain (other parts from reference TRBV7-3 and TRBJ2-3): GAGVSQTPSNKVTEKGKYVELRCDPISGHTALYWYRQSLGQGPEFLIYFQGTGAADDSGLPNDRFFAVRPEGSVSTLKIQRTERGDSAVYLCASSLNNRDSDTQYFGPGTRLTVL.

This rearrangement joins TRBV7-9 to TRBJ1-2, with 8 bases matching TRBD1. Germline trimming cut 5 bases from V and 3 bases from J; bases unmatched to any gene: 5. Germline V lookup: CDR1 SEHNR, CDR2 FQNEAQ (reference sequence). This CDR3 has 14 amino acids. CDR3 coding DNA: TGTGCCAGCAGCCCCGGACAGGGATACTATGGCTACACCTTC. It codes for CASSPGQGYYGYTF.

The chain employs TRBV7-6 and TRBJ1-3; D gene uncertain. CDR3 length: 14 residues. Germline V gene data show CDR1 as SGHVS and CDR2 as FNYEAQ. Trimming took off 5 bases at V and 0 bases at J, with 8 bases between the two ends. The CDR3 DNA is TGTGCCAGCAGCCCGACTCACTCTGGAAACACCATATATTTT. Translated: CASSPTHSGNTIYF.